The 5 T cell receptor beta chains given below trace back to one sample, sequenced in a study of shared clonotypes between healthy human individuals. Naive CD8 cells lacked CD45RO and underwent positive selection for CCR7, leaving out terminally differentiated effector memory CD45RA+ cells. The data were produced by immunoSEQ multiplex PCR, yet TCRdb's version contains in-frame clones alone and is incomplete. The sample records roughly 570,000 clones, roughly 98% being singletons. The sequenced sample consisted of naive CD8+ T cells sorted from blood. The origin of the receptors is a man between 25 and 39 years old in good health.

This chain uses TRBV29-1 with TRBJ2-1, with 9 bases lining up with TRBD2. The CDR3 is 13 amino acids. Germline lookup yields CDR1 SQVTM and CDR2 ANQGSEA. The J segment lost 3 bases and the V segment lost 4 bases, leaving 1 base of the junction unmatched. This CDR3 reads CSVASGNYNEQFF. DNA for the CDR3: TGCAGCGTTGCTAGCGGGAACTACAATGAGCAGTTCTTC.

The chain uses TRBV19 and TRBJ2-7; maybe TRBD2 (5 bases). CDR1 is LNHDA and CDR2 is SQIVND in the germline V gene (reference sequence). The CDR3 length is 16 residues. V dropped 3 bases and J dropped 0 bases, with 15 bases sitting between them. CDR3 protein: CASSMRLAPSSYEQYF. The CDR3, as DNA: TGTGCCAGTAGTATGAGGCTAGCCCCAAGCTCCTACGAGCAGTACTTC.

The chain has TRBV9 and TRBJ2-7; D uncertain. The CDR3 length is 14 residues. V lost 0 bases to trimming and J lost 0 bases, with 7 bases between them. Germline CDR1 and CDR2: SGDLS and YYNGEE. The chain's CDR3 is CASSVDAGSYEQYF. The DNA of the CDR3 is TGTGCCAGCAGCGTAGACGCAGGCTCCTACGAGCAGTACTTC.

V gene TRBV5-5 combines with J gene TRBJ1-5; 7 bases fit TRBD1. Germline V gene sequence: CDR1 SGHKS, CDR2 YYEKEE (reference sequence). The CDR3 contains 15 residues. V lost 1 base, J lost 5 bases, and 6 bases stayed unmatched. This CDR3 reads CASSLTGEEYQPQHF. In DNA, the CDR3 is TGTGCCAGCAGCTTGACAGGGGAAGAATATCAGCCCCAGCATTTT.

V is TRBV27 and J is TRBJ2-7, with 9 bases identical to TRBD2. Germline lookup yields CDR1 MNHEY and CDR2 SMNVEV (reference sequence). V lost 0 bases, J lost 6 bases, and 6 bases stayed unmatched. This CDR3 contains 15 residues. In DNA form, the CDR3 reads TGTGCCAGCAGTTTATCTAGCGGGAGTAATGGCGAGCAGTACTTC. Translated: CASSLSSGSNGEQYF.